This entry lists 24 T cell receptor beta chains sequenced from one sample in a study of cytomegalovirus exposure and HLA in healthy donors. PCR was performed using 60 Vbeta and 13 Jbeta primers. The repertoire was sequenced with immunoSEQ multiplex PCR; TCRdb's copy has only in-frame clones and lacks some. Altogether almost 85,000 clones are present, roughly 73% being singletons, with the ten largest covering just under 2.5%. The sequenced sample consisted of PBMCs. The receptors here all came from a male donor in good health and CMV-seropositive.

The rearrangement joins TRBV7-9 to TRBJ2-7; D is uncertain. Germline lookup yields CDR1 SEHNR and CDR2 FQNEAQ (reference sequence). The CDR3 has 15 amino acids. The V end lost 5 bases, the J end lost 2 bases, and 16 bases lay between the germline ends. CDR3 nucleotides: TGTGCCAGCAGCCCCGCTGGAGTACCAACCTACGAGCAGTACTTC. Its translation is CASSPAGVPTYEQYF.

CDR3 nucleotides: TGTGCCAGCAGTTACGAGGGTATTTCTAGCACAGATACGCAGTATTTT. Amino acid sequence: CASSYEGISSTDTQYF. This chain connects TRBV6-5 to TRBJ2-3; D perhaps matches TRBD2 (5 bases). V shed 2 bases and J shed 0 bases, with 12 bases lying between them. This CDR3 has 16 amino acids. Germline CDR1 reads MNHEY; CDR2 reads SVGAGI.

This clone appeared a single time. The genes are TRBV5-6 and TRBJ2-1, with a tentative D call TRBD2 (6 bases). Germline V gene data show CDR1 as SGHDT and CDR2 as YYEEEE. The CDR3 length is 18 residues. V was shortened by 0 bases and J by 5 bases, with 21 bases between the two germline ends. CDR3 DNA sequence: TGTGCCAGCAGCTTGGGGGAATTGAGACTAGGAGGAAACAATGAGCAGTTCTTC. Translated, it gives CASSLGELRLGGNNEQFF.

CDR3 sequence reads: CASSLVGTSGRAGEQYF. For the CDR3, the DNA is TGTGCCAGCAGCTTAGTTGGGACTAGCGGGAGGGCGGGAGAGCAGTACTTC. The chain couples TRBV7-2 to TRBJ2-7; 16 positions agree with TRBD2. J lost 7 bases, V lost 1 base, and 7 bases had no gene match. The germline V gene has CDR1 SGHTA and CDR2 FQGNSA. The CDR3 sequence is 17 residues long.

The chain carries TRBV10-3 and TRBJ2-5; 9 bases are a match to TRBD1. The germline V gene has CDR1 ENHRY and CDR2 SYGVKD. J gave up 4 bases and V 6 bases, and 6 bases lay outside the gene matches. The CDR3 totals 14 residues. CDR3 protein: CAIRGDRDPETQYF. DNA for the CDR3: TGTGCCATCAGGGGGGACAGGGATCCAGAGACCCAGTACTTC.

The table lists this clone with a count of one. The chain couples TRBV7-8 to TRBJ2-7, with 10 nucleotides matching TRBD2. CDR1 and CDR2 from the germline V gene are SGHVS and FQNEAQ. V lost 5 bases, J lost 4 bases, and 8 bases stayed unmatched. The CDR3 is 15 amino acids. CDR3 loop: CASSRDTSGTYEQYF. CDR3 DNA sequence: TGTGCCAGCAGCCGGGATACTAGCGGGACATACGAGCAGTACTTC.

V gene TRBV7-2 combines with J gene TRBJ2-7, with 16 bases aligning to TRBD2. CDR1 is SGHTA and CDR2 is FQGNSA in the germline V gene. Trimming took 5 bases from V and 0 from J; bases not matched to a gene: 10. The CDR3 spans 19 residues. The DNA for the CDR3 is TGTGCCAGCAGCCCTCGGGGACTAGCGGGAGGGCCGACCTCCTACGAGCAGTACTTC. This translates into CASSPRGLAGGPTSYEQYF.

The J gene is TRBJ1-2, the V gene TRBV5-4; D not resolved. Germline V gene sequence: CDR1 SGHNT, CDR2 YYREEE (reference sequence). The CDR3 is 17 amino acids. Trimming removed 4 bases from V and 3 bases from J, with 22 bases in between. CDR3 residues: CASSTSTISALYYGYTF. CDR3 DNA: TGTGCCAGCAGCACATCTACTATCTCGGCATTATACTATGGCTACACCTTC.

The gene calls are TRBV9 and TRBJ2-3; 15 positions agree with TRBD2. The CDR3 is 19 residues long. Trimming removed 3 bases from V and 0 bases from J; junction bases left unmatched: 8. In germline, CDR1 is SGDLS, CDR2 YYNGEE. The CDR3 region has the DNA TGTGCCAGCAGCGCAACGGGACTAGCGGGAGGAAAGAGCACAGATACGCAGTATTTT. Translating it yields CASSATGLAGGKSTDTQYF. Full variable domain (outside the CDR3, taken from reference TRBV9 and TRBJ2-3): DSGVTQTPKHLITATGQRVTLRCSPRSGDLSVYWYQQSLDQGLQFLIQYYNGEERAKGNILERFSAQQFPDLHSELNLSSLELGDSALYFCASSATGLAGGKSTDTQYFGPGTRLTVL.

The chain uses TRBV5-8 and TRBJ1-5; 7 nucleotides align to TRBD1. CDR3 size: 14 residues. V gave up 4 bases and J gave up 1 base; unmatched junction bases: 2. CDR1 and CDR2 (germline): SGHTS, YDEGEE. CDR3 sequence reads: CASSLGQSNQPQHF. In nucleotides, the CDR3 is TGTGCCAGCAGCCTGGGACAGAGCAATCAGCCCCAGCATTTT.

The V gene is TRBV19, the J gene TRBJ1-2, with D possibly being TRBD1 (6 bases). The V gene's germline CDR1 is LNHDA and CDR2 SQIVND (reference sequence). The CDR3 sequence is 14 residues long. Trimming removed 7 bases from V and 2 bases from J, with 14 bases in between. The CDR3 DNA is TGTGCCAGTACCAGGACAGATATAAACTATGGCTACACCTTC. Translation gives CASTRTDINYGYTF.

This rearrangement joins TRBV6-6 to TRBJ2-4, with 8 positions matching TRBD1. CDR3 length: 15 amino acids. V was pared by 4 bases and J by 1 base, with 3 bases of the junction left unmatched. Looked up from germline, CDR1 is MNHNY and CDR2 is SVGAGI (reference sequence). The CDR3 protein is CASSSGQGAKNIQYF. CDR3 coding DNA: TGTGCCAGCAGTTCAGGACAGGGCGCCAAAAACATTCAGTACTTC.

The chain is built from TRBV6-4 and TRBJ2-1; TRBD2 matches at 7 bases. Unmatched junction bases numbered 9, after V lost 4 bases and J lost 3 bases. The CDR3 spans 16 residues. Per germline, CDR1 MRHNA and CDR2 SNTAGT. The CDR3 DNA is TGTGCCAGCAGTGTAATGGGCGGGAGCGGCTACAATGAGCAGTTCTTC. Protein sequence: CASSVMGGSGYNEQFF.

The rearrangement joins TRBV7-2 to TRBJ1-2; D gene ambiguous. Germline CDR1 is SGHTA and CDR2 is FQGNSA. This CDR3 has 13 amino acids. With 5 bases removed from V and 2 bases from J, the gap between germline ends came to 9 bases. CDR3 in DNA: TGTGCCAGCAGCCGCTGGGAGAACTATGGCTACACCTTC. It yields the protein CASSRWENYGYTF.

The chain combines TRBV6-5 with TRBJ2-1; possible D gene TRBD2, 6 bases. V shed 4 bases and J shed 5 bases, with 9 bases lying between them. Germline V gene lookup returns CDR1 MNHEY and CDR2 SVGAGI. CDR3 length: 13 residues. The CDR3 loop is CASSSGLNNEQFF. The DNA of the CDR3 is TGTGCCAGCAGTTCGGGACTGAACAATGAGCAGTTCTTC.

This clone was detected once. The chain recombines TRBV29-1 with TRBJ2-1; 9 nucleotides align to TRBD2. Germline V gene lookup returns CDR1 SQVTM and CDR2 ANQGSEA. This CDR3 has 12 residues. V lost 5 bases to trimming and J lost 9 bases; unmatched junction nucleotides: 5. CDR3 nucleotides: TGCAGCGTTCTCCTAGCGGGACCTGAGCAGTTCTTC. Amino acid sequence: CSVLLAGPEQFF.

The J gene is TRBJ2-3, the V gene TRBV9, with TRBD2 matching 14 bases. The germline V gene has CDR1 SGDLS and CDR2 YYNGEE. V gave up 3 bases and J gave up 0 bases; unmatched junction bases: 3. The CDR3 is 17 residues long. The CDR3 DNA reads as TGTGCCAGCAGCGGACTAGCGGGAGGGCTTAGCACAGATACGCAGTATTTT. Translating it yields CASSGLAGGLSTDTQYF.

This chain connects TRBV19 to TRBJ1-5; D is perhaps TRBD1 (6 bases). Germline CDR1 is LNHDA and CDR2 is SQIVND (reference sequence). The ends were cut back, 1 base at V and 13 bases at J, with 11 bases in the middle. CDR3 length equals 12 residues. The CDR3 region has the DNA TGTGCCAGTAGTATAGGCGGACAGAGGCAGCATTTT. Encoded protein: CASSIGGQRQHF.

The count of this clone is one. This chain links TRBV28 with TRBJ2-7; 7 nucleotides match TRBD1. The V and J ends lost 3 bases and 2 bases, in that order; junction bases with no gene match: 10. This CDR3 has 16 residues. Germline CDR1 reads MDHEN; CDR2 reads SYDVKM. CDR3 DNA sequence: TGTGCCAGCAGTTTCCCGCCGACAGGGACCCCCTACGAGCAGTACTTC. This encodes CASSFPPTGTPYEQYF.

This clone was observed a few times. The rearrangement uses TRBV6-1 and TRBJ1-4; TRBD1 matches 7 bases. Germline assignment: CDR1 MNHNS and CDR2 SASEGT. V shed 7 bases, J shed 4 bases, and the junction held 3 bases outside the gene matches. The CDR3 runs to 13 residues. Here the CDR3 DNA reads TGTGCCAGCAAACAGGGGAATAATGAAAAACTGTTTTTT. This gives the protein CASKQGNNEKLFF.

The chain's CDR3 is CASSFRTGGIYEQYF. CDR3 nucleotides: TGTGCCAGCAGTTTCCGGACAGGGGGCATATACGAGCAGTACTTC. The gene calls are TRBV6-5 and TRBJ2-7; 11 nucleotides match TRBD1. Germline trimming cut 4 bases from V and 4 bases from J; bases unmatched to any gene: 6. Germline V gene sequence: CDR1 MNHEY, CDR2 SVGAGI. CDR3 size: 15 residues.

The chain couples TRBV14 to TRBJ2-7; unclear D gene. The CDR3 loop spans 15 amino acids. V gave up 4 bases and J gave up 4 bases, with 17 bases separating them. The germline V gene has CDR1 SGHDN and CDR2 FVKESK. In nucleotides, the CDR3 is TGTGCCAGCAGCCGTAGTCGAACTCCCGCATACGAGCAGTACTTC. Residues: CASSRSRTPAYEQYF.

The chain links TRBV6-1 to TRBJ1-1; no definite D call. CDR1 and CDR2 (germline): MNHNS, SASEGT. V lost 0 bases and J 0 bases, leaving 8 bases between the germline ends. The CDR3 runs to 15 residues. Written as DNA, the CDR3 is TGTGCCAGCAGTGAAGCCGCAGGTGTGAACACTGAAGCTTTCTTT. It codes for CASSEAAGVNTEAFF.

This chain connects TRBV5-1 to TRBJ2-7; TRBD2 matches at 11 bases. There are 14 residues in the CDR3. CDR1 SGHRS and CDR2 YFSETQ come from the germline V gene. The trim removed 4 bases at V and 4 bases at J, leaving 4 bases unmatched. The CDR3 spells CASSTSGSIYEQYF. Here the CDR3 DNA reads TGCGCCAGCAGCACTAGCGGGAGCATATACGAGCAGTACTTC.